These 17 T cell receptor beta chains came from one sample sequenced in a study of beta chain features in type 1 diabetes. Study observations and caveats: In all four CD4+ subsets, TCRB CDR3 length was significantly, moderately reduced in type 1 diabetes.

Every bit of the isolated RNA underwent reverse transcription, so sequencing read expressed TCRB transcripts. Profiled with immunoSEQ multiplex PCR; TCRdb holds only in-frame clones, not every one. The sample lists about 240,000 clones, approximately 14% occurring once. Which antigens these TCRs recognize remains unknown. The sample comprised naive CD4+ T cells from blood. These receptors were obtained from a man aged 30 to 39 with type 1 diabetes.

In its sample, this clone was seen a few times. The chain carries TRBV30 and TRBJ1-1; D perhaps matches TRBD1 (5 bases). The germline V gene encodes CDR1 GTSNPN and CDR2 SVGIG (reference sequence). Between the trimmed V and J ends, which lost 6 bases and 1 base, there was a span of 12 bases. CDR3 length equals 13 residues. The CDR3 coding sequence is TGTGCCTGTCCAGGGAGGGGGAACACTGAAGCTTTCTTT. Translated: CACPGRGNTEAFF. The complete variable domain, with remaining parts taken from reference TRBV30 and TRBJ1-1, reads SQTIHQWPATLVQPVGSPLSLECTVEGTSNPNLYWYRQAAGRGLQLLFYSVGIGQISSEVPQNLSASRPQDRQFILSSKKLLLSDSGFYLCACPGRGNTEAFFGQGTRLTVV.

This sequence joins TRBV6-1 and TRBJ1-6; D is unclear. Trimming stripped 3 bases from V and 7 bases from J, with 10 bases between. CDR1 is MNHNS, CDR2 SASEGT, per germline. CDR3 size: 14 residues. The CDR3 bases are TGTGCCAGCAGTGAGTTACAGTTGAATTCACCCCTCCACTTT. It is translated as CASSELQLNSPLHF.

This clone was counted only a few times. The chain carries TRBV5-1 and TRBJ2-2; 15 nucleotides align to TRBD2. The junction had 3 bases not matched to a gene; V was cut back by 4 bases and J by 5 bases. Germline CDR1 and CDR2: SGHRS and YFSETQ. The CDR3 spans 16 residues. CDR3 residues: CASSDGLAGGTGELFF. The CDR3 DNA is TGCGCCAGCAGCGATGGACTAGCGGGAGGGACCGGGGAGCTGTTTTTT.

This clone was counted only a few times. This chain connects TRBV7-2 to TRBJ2-5, with D uncertain. The CDR3 loop spans 12 amino acids. Trimming cost V 1 base and J 9 bases, with 9 bases left between them. Per the germline V gene, CDR1 is SGHTA and CDR2 is FQGNSA. DNA for the CDR3: TGTGCCAGCAGCTTAGTTAGTTCGGCCCAGTACTTC. This encodes CASSLVSSAQYF.

The chain links TRBV2 to TRBJ2-3; TRBD2 might be the D (6 bases). The ends were cut back, 8 bases at V and 0 bases at J, with 12 bases in the middle. Germline-derived CDR1 and CDR2 are SNHLY and FYNNEI. The CDR3 totals 14 residues. The DNA of the CDR3 is TGTGCCAGCTCACCGGGAGAAAGCACAGATACGCAGTATTTT. The encoded protein is CASSPGESTDTQYF. The full variable domain, with the rest looked up from reference TRBV2 and TRBJ2-3, is EPEVTQTPSHQVTQMGQEVILRCVPISNHLYFYWYRQILGQKVEFLVSFYNNEISEKSEIFDDQFSVERPDGSNFTLKIRSTKLEDSAMYFCASSPGESTDTQYFGPGTRLTVL.

The chain carries TRBV29-1 and TRBJ1-1; D gene unclear. Looked up from germline, CDR1 is SQVTM and CDR2 is ANQGSEA. Trimming shortened V by 2 bases and J by 1 base, and 5 bases separated the two germline ends. CDR3 size: 12 residues. CDR3 amino acids: CSVETGNTEAFF. The CDR3 DNA reads TGCAGCGTTGAAACCGGGAACACTGAAGCTTTCTTT.

This clone was picked up many times. The chain uses TRBV4-2 and TRBJ2-1; 8 bases line up with TRBD2. The CDR3 extends over 16 amino acids. Trimming took 4 bases from V and 5 from J; bases not matched to a gene: 10. Germline loops: CDR1 LGHNA, CDR2 YNFKEQ. CDR3 bases: TGTGCCAGCAGCCTGCAGCTTAGCGGGGCGAACAATGAGCAGTTCTTC. Translated, it gives CASSLQLSGANNEQFF.

The rearrangement links TRBV30 to TRBJ2-1, with 8 bases aligning to TRBD2. The junction had 8 bases not matched to a gene; V was cut back by 0 bases and J by 4 bases. CDR1 and CDR2 (germline): GTSNPN, SVGIG (reference sequence). The CDR3 contains 16 residues. DNA for the CDR3: TGTGCCTGGAGTGTAACCGGGGGGGGCCCGTACAATGAGCAGTTCTTC. It yields the protein CAWSVTGGGPYNEQFF.

This clone was counted between two and nine times. The chain recombines TRBV5-1 with TRBJ2-3; the D gene is possibly TRBD1 (6 bases). The CDR3 is 16 amino acids. Between the trimmed V and J ends, which lost 0 bases and 0 bases, there was a span of 11 bases. Germline V gene data show CDR1 as SGHRS and CDR2 as YFSETQ. The CDR3 is CASSLGGTSSTDTQYF. The CDR3 region has the DNA TGCGCCAGCAGCTTGGGTGGGACATCAAGCACAGATACGCAGTATTTT.

V usage is TRBV6-1 and J usage is TRBJ2-1; 9 bases line up with TRBD1. J lost 14 bases, V lost 6 bases, and 11 bases had no gene match. CDR1 and CDR2 from the germline V gene are MNHNS and SASEGT. The CDR3 spans 13 residues. Here the CDR3 reads CASRSIGTGPKFF. CDR3 nucleotide sequence: TGTGCCAGCAGAAGTATTGGGACAGGGCCAAAGTTCTTC.

The chain is built from TRBV7-9 and TRBJ1-2; D not certain. Germline CDR1 reads SEHNR; CDR2 reads FQNEAQ (reference sequence). This CDR3 spans 17 amino acids. Trimming removed 2 bases at V and 0 bases at J, with 16 bases between. This chain's CDR3 is CASSLLGWETSNYGYTF. CDR3 DNA: TGTGCCAGCAGCTTATTAGGGTGGGAGACTTCTAACTATGGCTACACCTTC. Based on the CDR3 plus reference TRBV7-9 and TRBJ1-2, the full variable domain is DTGVSQNPRHKITKRGQNVTFRCDPISEHNRLYWYRQTLGQGPEFLTYFQNEAQLEKSRLLSDRFSAERPKGSFSTLEIQRTEQGDSAMYLCASSLLGWETSNYGYTFGSGTRLTVV.

This clone was seen a few times. In the same sample, other DNA sequences code for this CDR3. V usage is TRBV4-1 and J usage is TRBJ1-4; D is possibly TRBD1 (6 bases). The CDR3 is 14 residues long. V lost 0 bases and J 8 bases, leaving 10 bases between the germline ends. The V gene's germline CDR1 is MGHRA and CDR2 YSYEKL. The CDR3 nucleotides are TGCGCCAGCAGCCAAGACAGGGGTCGGGAAAAACTGTTTTTT. Translating gives CASSQDRGREKLFF.

This clone was seen more than once but under ten times. The chain recombines TRBV6-1 with TRBJ1-5, with 7 bases lining up with TRBD1. CDR1 and CDR2 (germline): MNHNS, SASEGT. J was trimmed by 0 bases and V by 6 bases; bases with no gene match: 5. This CDR3 is 15 amino acids long. In nucleotides, the CDR3 is TGTGCCAGCAGGAGGGGACAGTCTAGCAATCAGCCCCAGCATTTT. Its translation is CASRRGQSSNQPQHF.

The sample holds a few counts of this clone. This sample also contains other DNA sequences that code for the same CDR3. This chain joins TRBV19 and TRBJ1-5; TRBD1 matches at 11 bases. The V gene's germline CDR1 is LNHDA and CDR2 SQIVND (reference sequence). This CDR3 region has 14 residues. V shed 5 bases and J 4 bases; nucleotides not matched to a gene: 1. CDR3 sequence reads: CASSGTGGNQPQHF. For the CDR3, the DNA is TGTGCCAGTAGTGGGACAGGGGGGAATCAGCCCCAGCATTTT.

This clone appeared a few times. V gene TRBV21-1 combines with J gene TRBJ2-1; the D call TRBD1 from the table was never checked on the DNA. TRBV21-1 is an annotated pseudogene. The CDR3 length is 15 residues. CDR3 nucleotides: TGTGCCAGCAGCATCCGGGACAGCTCCTACAATGAGCAGTTCTTC. Protein product: CASSIRDSSYNEQFF.

The chain links TRBV5-1 to TRBJ1-1; 7 bases are a match to TRBD1. Germline V gene data show CDR1 as SGHRS and CDR2 as YFSETQ. The CDR3 is made up of 15 amino acids. Losses at the gene ends were 2 bases for V and 4 bases for J; bases not matched to a gene: 8. This chain's CDR3 is CASSLGQAGGTEAFF. For the CDR3, the DNA is TGCGCCAGCAGCTTAGGACAGGCTGGAGGCACTGAAGCTTTCTTT.

This clone was seen a handful of times. The rearrangement uses TRBV29-1 and TRBJ2-1, with 13 positions matching TRBD2. Losses at the gene ends were 0 bases for V and 4 bases for J; bases not matched to a gene: 9. The CDR3 is made up of 18 amino acids. Germline values: CDR1 SQVTM, CDR2 ANQGSEA. CDR3 region: CSVEEDVPGLAGYNEQFF. CDR3 in DNA: TGCAGCGTTGAAGAGGACGTACCGGGACTAGCGGGGTACAATGAGCAGTTCTTC.